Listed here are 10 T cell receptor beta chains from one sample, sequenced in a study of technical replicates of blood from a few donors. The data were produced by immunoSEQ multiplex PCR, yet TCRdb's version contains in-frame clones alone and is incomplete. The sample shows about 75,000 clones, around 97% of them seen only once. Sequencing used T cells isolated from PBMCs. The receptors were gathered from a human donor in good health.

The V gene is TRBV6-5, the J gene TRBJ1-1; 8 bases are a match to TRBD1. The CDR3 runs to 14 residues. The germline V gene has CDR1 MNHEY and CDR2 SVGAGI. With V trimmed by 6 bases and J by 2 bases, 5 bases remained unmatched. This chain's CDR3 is CASSATGGNTEAFF. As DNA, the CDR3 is TGTGCCAGCAGCGCAACAGGGGGAAACACTGAAGCTTTCTTT.

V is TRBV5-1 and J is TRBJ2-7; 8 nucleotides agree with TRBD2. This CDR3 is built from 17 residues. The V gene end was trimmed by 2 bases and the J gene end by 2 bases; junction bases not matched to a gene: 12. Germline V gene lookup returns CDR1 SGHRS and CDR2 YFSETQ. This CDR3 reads CASSFQRESPTPYEQYF. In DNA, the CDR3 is TGCGCCAGCAGCTTCCAGCGGGAGAGCCCAACCCCCTACGAGCAGTACTTC. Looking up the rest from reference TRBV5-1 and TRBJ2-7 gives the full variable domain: KAGVTQTPRYLIKTRGQQVTLSCSPISGHRSVSWYQQTPGQGLQFLFEYFSETQRNKGNFPGRFSGRQFSNSRSEMNVSTLELGDSALYLCASSFQRESPTPYEQYFGPGTRLTVT.

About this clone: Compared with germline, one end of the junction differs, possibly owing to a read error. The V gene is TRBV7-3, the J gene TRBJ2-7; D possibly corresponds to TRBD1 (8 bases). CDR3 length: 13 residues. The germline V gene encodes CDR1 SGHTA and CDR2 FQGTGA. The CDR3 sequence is CASSLTGGTGVFF. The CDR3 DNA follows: TGTGCCAGCAGCTTAACCGGGGGGACAGGAGTGTTCTTC. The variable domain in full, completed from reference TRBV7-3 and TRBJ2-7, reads GAGVSQTPSNKVTEKGKYVELRCDPISGHTALYWYRQSLGQGPEFLIYFQGTGAADDSGLPNDRFFAVRPEGSVSTLKIQRTERGDSAVYLCASSLTGGTGVFFGPGTRLTVT.

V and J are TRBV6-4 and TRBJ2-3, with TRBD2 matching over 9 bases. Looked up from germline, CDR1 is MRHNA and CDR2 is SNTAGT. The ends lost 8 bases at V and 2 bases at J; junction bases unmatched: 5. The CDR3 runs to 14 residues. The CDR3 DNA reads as TGTGCCAGCGGTAGCGGGAGTGTCACAGATACGCAGTATTTT. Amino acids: CASGSGSVTDTQYF.

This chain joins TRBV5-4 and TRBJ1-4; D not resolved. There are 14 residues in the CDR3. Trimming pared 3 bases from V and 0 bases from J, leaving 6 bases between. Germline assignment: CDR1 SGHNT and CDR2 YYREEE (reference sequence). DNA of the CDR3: TGTGCCAGCAGCTCCCCCGCAACTAATGAAAAACTGTTTTTT. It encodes CASSSPATNEKLFF.

CDR3: CASSPIGGLYGYTF. CDR3 DNA sequence: TGTGCCAGCAGCCCCATAGGGGGCCTATATGGCTACACCTTC. This chain uses TRBV14 with TRBJ1-2; 7 bases are shared with TRBD1. V lost 4 bases and J lost 5; bases outside the gene matches: 7. The CDR3 loop spans 14 amino acids. The germline V gene has CDR1 SGHDN and CDR2 FVKESK.

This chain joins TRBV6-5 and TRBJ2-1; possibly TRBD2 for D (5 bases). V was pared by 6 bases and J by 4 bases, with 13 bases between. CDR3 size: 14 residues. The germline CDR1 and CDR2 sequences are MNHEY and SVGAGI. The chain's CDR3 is CASSLGVHYNEQFF. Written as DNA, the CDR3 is TGTGCCAGCAGCCTGGGAGTCCATTACAATGAGCAGTTCTTC.

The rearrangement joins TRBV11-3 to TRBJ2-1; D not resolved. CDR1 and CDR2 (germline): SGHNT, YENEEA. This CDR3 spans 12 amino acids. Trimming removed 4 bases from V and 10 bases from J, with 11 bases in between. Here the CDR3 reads CASSSLLREQFF. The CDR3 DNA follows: TGTGCCAGCAGCTCACTACTAAGGGAGCAGTTCTTC.

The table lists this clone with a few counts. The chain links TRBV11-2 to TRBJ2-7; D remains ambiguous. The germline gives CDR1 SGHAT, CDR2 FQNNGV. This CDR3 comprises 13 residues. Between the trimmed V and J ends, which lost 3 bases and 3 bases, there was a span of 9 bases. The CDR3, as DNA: TGTGCCAGCAGCTTGTCAGGAATCTACGAGCAGTACTTC. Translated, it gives CASSLSGIYEQYF.

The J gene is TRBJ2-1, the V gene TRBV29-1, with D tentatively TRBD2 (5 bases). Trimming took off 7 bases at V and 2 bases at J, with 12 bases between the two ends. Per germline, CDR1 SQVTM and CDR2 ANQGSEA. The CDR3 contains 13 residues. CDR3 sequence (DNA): TGCAGCGGGGTTCTAGCTGCCTACAATGAGCAGTTCTTC. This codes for CSGVLAAYNEQFF.